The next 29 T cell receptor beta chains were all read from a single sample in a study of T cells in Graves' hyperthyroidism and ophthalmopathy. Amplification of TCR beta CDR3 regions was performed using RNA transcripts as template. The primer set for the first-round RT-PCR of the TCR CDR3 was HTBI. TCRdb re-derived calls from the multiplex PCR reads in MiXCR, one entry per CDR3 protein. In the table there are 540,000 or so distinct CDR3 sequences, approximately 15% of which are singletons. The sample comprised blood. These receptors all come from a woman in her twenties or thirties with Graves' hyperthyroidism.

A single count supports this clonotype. CDR3 residues: CASSFSGARDTEAFF. The DNA for the CDR3 is TGCGCCAGCAGCTTTTCGGGGGCTAGGGACACTGAAGCTTTCTTT. The chain joins TRBV5-1 to TRBJ1-1, with D perhaps matching TRBD1 (6 bases). This CDR3 contains 15 residues. Trimming left V 2 bases short and J 3 bases short, with 14 bases between. Per germline, CDR1 SGHRS and CDR2 YFSETQ.

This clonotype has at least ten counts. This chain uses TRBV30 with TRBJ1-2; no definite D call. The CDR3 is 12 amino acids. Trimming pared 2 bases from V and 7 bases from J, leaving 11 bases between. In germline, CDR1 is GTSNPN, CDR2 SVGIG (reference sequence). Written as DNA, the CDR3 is TGTGCCTGGAGTAGGGCGGTCTCTGGCTACACCTTC. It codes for CAWSRAVSGYTF.

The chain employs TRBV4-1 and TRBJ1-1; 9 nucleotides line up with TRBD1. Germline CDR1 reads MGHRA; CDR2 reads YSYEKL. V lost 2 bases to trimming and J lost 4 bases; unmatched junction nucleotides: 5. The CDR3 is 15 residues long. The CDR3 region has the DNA TGCGCCAGCAGCCAATTACAGGGGGCGGTCACTGAAGCTTTCTTT. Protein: CASSQLQGAVTEAFF.

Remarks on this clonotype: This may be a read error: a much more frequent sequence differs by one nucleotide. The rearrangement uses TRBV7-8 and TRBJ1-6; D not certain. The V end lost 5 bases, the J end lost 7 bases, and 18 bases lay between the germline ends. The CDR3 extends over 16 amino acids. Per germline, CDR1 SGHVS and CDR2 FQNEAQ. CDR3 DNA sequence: TGTGCCAGCAGCGCCCGAGGCCCAACTCTAAATTCACCCCTCCACTTT. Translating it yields CASSARGPTLNSPLHF.

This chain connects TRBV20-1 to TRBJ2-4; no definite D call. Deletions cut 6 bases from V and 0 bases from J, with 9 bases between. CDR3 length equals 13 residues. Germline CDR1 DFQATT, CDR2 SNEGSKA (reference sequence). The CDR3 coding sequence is TGCAGTGCAACAACAGCAGCCAAAAACATTCAGTACTTC. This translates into CSATTAAKNIQYF.

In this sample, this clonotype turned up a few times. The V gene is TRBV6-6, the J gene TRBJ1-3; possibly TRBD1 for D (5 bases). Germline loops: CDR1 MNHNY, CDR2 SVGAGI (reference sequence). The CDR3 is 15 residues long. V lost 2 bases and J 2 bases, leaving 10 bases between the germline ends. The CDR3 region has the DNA TGTGCCAGCAGTTACGACAGATCGGCTGGAAACACCATATATTTT. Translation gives CASSYDRSAGNTIYF.

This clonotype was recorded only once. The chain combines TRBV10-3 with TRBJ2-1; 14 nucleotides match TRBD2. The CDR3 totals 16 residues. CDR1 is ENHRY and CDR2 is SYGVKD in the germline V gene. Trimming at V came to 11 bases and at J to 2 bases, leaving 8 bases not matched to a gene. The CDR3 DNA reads TGTGCCTCCGGGACTAGCGGGGGTGGGGCCTACAATGAGCAGTTCTTC. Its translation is CASGTSGGGAYNEQFF.

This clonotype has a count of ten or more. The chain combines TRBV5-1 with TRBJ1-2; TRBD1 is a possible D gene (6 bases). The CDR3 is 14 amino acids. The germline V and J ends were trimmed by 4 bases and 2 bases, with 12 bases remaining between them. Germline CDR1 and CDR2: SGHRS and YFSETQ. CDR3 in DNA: TGCGCCAGCAGCGTTAATACAGGGAACTATGGCTACACCTTC. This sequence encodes CASSVNTGNYGYTF.

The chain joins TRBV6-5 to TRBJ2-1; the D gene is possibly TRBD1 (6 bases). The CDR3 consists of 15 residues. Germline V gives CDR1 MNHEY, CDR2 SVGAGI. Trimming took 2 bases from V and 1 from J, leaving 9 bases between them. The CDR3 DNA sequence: TGTGCCAGCAGTTACCCAGGGGATTCCTACAATGAGCAGTTCTTC. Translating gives CASSYPGDSYNEQFF.

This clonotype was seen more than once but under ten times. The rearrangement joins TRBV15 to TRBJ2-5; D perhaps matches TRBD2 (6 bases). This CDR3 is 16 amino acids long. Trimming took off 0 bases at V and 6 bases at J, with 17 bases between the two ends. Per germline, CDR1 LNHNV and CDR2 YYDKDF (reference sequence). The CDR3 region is CATSRDRVGGRKTQYF. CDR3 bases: TGTGCCACCAGCAGAGATCGGGTGGGGGGTAGGAAGACCCAGTACTTC.

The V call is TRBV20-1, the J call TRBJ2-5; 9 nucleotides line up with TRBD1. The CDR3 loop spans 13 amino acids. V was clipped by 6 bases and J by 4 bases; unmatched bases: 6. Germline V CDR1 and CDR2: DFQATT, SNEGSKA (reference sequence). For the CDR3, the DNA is TGCAGTGCAAATTCGGACAGGGGAGAGACCCAGTACTTC. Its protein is CSANSDRGETQYF.

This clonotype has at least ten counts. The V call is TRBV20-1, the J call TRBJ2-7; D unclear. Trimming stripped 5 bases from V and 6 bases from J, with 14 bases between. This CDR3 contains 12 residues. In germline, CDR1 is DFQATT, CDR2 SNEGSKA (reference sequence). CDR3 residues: CSARSPTSEQYF. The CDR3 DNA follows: TGCAGTGCTCGGTCCCCCACCTCCGAGCAGTACTTC.

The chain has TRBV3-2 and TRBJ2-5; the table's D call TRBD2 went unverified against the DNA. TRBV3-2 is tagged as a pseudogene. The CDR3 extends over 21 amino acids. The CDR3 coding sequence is TGTGCCAGCAGCCAAGCCTCCGCTCAGGGACTAACAAGGACTTACCAAGAGACCCAGTACTTC. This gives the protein CASSQASAQGLTRTYQETQYF.

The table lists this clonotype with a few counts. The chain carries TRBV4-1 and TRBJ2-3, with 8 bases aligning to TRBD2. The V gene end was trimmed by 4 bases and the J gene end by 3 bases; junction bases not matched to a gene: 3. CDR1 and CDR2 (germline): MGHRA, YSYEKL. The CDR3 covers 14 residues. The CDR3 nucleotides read TGCGCCAGCAGCCTGACTAGCGAAACAGATACGCAGTATTTT. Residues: CASSLTSETDTQYF.

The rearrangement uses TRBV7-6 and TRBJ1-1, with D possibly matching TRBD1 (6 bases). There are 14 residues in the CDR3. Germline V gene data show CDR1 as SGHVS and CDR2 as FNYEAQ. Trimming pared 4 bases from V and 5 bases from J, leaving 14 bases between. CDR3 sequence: CASSYSWGATEAFF. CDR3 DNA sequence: TGTGCCAGCAGCTACTCGTGGGGGGCAACTGAAGCTTTCTTT. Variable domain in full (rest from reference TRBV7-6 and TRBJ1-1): GAGVSQSPRYKVTKRGQDVALRCDPISGHVSLYWYRQALGQGPEFLTYFNYEAQQDKSGLPNDRFSAERPEGSISTLTIQRTEQRDSAMYRCASSYSWGATEAFFGQGTRLTVV.

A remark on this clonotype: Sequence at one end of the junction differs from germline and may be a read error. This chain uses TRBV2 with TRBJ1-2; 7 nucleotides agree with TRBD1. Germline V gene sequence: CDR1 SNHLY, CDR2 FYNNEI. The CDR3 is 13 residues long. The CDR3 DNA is TGTGTCAGCAGAGAGGACAGGAGCGATGGCTACACCTTC. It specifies CVSREDRSDGYTF.

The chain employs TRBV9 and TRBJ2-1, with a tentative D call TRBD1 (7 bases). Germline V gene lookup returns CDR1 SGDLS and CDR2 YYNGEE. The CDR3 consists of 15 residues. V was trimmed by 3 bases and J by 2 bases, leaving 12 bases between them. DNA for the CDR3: TGTGCCAGCAGCGACGGAGGGGGCCCCTACAATGAGCAGTTCTTC. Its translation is CASSDGGGPYNEQFF.

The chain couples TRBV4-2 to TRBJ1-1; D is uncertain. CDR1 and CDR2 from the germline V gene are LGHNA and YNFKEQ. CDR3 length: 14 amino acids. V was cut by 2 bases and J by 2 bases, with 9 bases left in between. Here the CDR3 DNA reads TGTGCCAGCAGCCAAATGGACCCAAACACTGAAGCTTTCTTT. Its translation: CASSQMDPNTEAFF.

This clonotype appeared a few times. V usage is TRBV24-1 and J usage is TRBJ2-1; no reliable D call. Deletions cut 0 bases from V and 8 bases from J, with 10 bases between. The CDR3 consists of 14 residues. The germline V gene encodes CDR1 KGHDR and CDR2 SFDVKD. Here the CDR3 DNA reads TGTGCCACCAGTGATTTGCGATTGCCCGATGAGCAGTTCTTC. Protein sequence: CATSDLRLPDEQFF.

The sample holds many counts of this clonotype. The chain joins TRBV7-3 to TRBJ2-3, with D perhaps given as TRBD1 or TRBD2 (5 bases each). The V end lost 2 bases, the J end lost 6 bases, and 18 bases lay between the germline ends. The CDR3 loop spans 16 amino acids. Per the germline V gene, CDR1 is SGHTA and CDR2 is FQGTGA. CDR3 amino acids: CASSLPGPGTSDTQYF. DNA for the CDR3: TGTGCCAGCAGCTTACCGGGACCAGGAACATCCGATACGCAGTATTTT.

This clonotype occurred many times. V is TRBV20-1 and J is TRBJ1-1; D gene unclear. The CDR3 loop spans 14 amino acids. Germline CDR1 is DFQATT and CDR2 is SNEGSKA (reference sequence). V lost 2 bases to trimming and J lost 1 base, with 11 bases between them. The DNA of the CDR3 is TGCAGTGCTAGACCGCTAAGGGAGAACACTGAAGCTTTCTTT. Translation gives CSARPLRENTEAFF.

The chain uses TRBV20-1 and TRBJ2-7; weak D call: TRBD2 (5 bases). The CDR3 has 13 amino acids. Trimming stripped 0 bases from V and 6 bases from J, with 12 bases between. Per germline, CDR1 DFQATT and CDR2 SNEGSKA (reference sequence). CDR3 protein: CSARDEGVVEQYF. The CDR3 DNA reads TGCAGTGCTAGAGATGAGGGAGTGGTCGAGCAGTACTTC.

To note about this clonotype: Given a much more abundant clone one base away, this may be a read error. The CDR3 nucleotides are TGTGCCATCATAGGCCCCGGGACTAGCGGGAGGTCAGATACGCAGTATTTT. This codes for CAIIGPGTSGRSDTQYF. The chain carries TRBV10-3 and TRBJ2-3; 15 positions agree with TRBD2. This CDR3 has 17 residues. With 7 bases clipped from V and 4 bases from J, the junction kept 9 bases outside the gene matches. Germline CDR1 and CDR2: ENHRY and SYGVKD.

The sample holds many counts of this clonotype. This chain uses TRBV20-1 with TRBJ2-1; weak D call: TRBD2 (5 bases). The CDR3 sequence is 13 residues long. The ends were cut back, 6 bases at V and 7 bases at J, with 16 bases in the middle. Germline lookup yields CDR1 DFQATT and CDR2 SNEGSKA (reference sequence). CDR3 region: CSAIGNPGNEQFF. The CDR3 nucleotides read TGCAGTGCCATCGGGAACCCTGGTAATGAGCAGTTCTTC.

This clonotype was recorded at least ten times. The CDR3 loop is CASSLASGRNTDTQYF. The DNA of the CDR3 is TGTGCCAGCAGTCTCGCTAGCGGGAGGAACACAGATACGCAGTATTTT. This chain joins TRBV12-3 or TRBV12-4 and TRBJ2-3, with TRBD2 identical over 11 bases. After removal of 5 bases from V and 2 bases from J, the junction contained 6 bases not matched to a gene. The CDR3 sequence is 16 residues long.

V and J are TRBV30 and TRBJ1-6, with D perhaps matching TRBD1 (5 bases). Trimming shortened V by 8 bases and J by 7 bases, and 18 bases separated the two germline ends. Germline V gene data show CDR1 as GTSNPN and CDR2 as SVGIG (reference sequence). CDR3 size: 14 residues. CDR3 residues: CATSGGSVNSPLHF. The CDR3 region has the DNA TGTGCCACGTCTGGGGGAAGTGTAAATTCACCCCTCCACTTT.

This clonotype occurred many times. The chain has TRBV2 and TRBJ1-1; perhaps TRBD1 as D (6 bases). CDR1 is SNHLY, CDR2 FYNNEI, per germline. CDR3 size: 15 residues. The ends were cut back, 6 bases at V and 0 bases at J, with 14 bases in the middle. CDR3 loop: CASSHRVVVNTEAFF. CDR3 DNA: TGTGCCAGCAGCCACAGGGTTGTAGTGAACACTGAAGCTTTCTTT.

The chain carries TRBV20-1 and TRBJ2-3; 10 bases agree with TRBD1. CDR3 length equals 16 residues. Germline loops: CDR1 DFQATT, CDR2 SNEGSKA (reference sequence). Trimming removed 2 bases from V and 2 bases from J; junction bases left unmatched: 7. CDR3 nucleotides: TGCAGTGCTAGAATGGGACAGGGGCAAGACACAGATACGCAGTATTTT. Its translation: CSARMGQGQDTDTQYF.

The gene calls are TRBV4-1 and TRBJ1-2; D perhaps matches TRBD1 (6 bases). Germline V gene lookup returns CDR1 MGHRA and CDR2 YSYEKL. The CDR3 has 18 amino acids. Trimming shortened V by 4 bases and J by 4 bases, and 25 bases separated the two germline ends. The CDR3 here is CASSLTPHRDKTGYGYTF. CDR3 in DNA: TGCGCCAGCAGCCTCACACCTCACCGGGACAAGACAGGCTATGGCTACACCTTC.